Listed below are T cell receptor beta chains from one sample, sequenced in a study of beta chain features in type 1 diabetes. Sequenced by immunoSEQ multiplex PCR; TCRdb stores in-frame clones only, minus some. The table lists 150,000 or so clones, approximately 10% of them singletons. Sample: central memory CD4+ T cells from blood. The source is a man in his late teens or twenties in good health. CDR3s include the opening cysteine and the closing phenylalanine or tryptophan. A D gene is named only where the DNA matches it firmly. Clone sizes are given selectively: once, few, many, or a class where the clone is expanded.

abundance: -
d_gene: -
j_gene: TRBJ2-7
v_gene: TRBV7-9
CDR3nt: TGTGCCAGCACCCAGGACAGCAACTCCTACGAGCAGTACTTC
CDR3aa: CASTQDSNSYEQYF

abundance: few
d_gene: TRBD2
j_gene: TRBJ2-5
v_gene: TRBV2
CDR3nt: TGTGCCAGCACCGTAAGCGGGAGTCGGCAAGAGACCCAGTACTTC
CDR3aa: CASTVSGSRQETQYF

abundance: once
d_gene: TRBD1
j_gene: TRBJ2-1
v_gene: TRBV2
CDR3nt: TGTGCCAGCAGGCTACCGGGACAGGGGCCGAATGAGCAGTTCTTC
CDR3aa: CASRLPGQGPNEQFF

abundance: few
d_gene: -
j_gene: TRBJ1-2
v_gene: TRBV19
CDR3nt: TGTGCCAGTAAGAACAGTAACTATGGCTACACCTTC
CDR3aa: CASKNSNYGYTF

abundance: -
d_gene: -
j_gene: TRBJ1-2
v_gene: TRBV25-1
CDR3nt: TGTGCCAGCAGTGAATCGGCTTCTAACTATGGCTACACCTTC
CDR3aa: CASSESASNYGYTF

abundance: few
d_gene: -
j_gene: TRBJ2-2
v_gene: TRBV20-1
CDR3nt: TGCAGTGCTAGAACCCTCGGGGAGCTGTTTTTT
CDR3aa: CSARTLGELFF

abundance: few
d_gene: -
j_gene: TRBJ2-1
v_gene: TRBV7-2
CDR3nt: TGTGCCAGCAGCCCTAAACGGGGGTCCACCTACAATGAGCAGTTCTTC
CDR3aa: CASSPKRGSTYNEQFF

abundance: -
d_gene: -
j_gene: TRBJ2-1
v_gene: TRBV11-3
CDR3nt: TGTGCCAGCAGCTTAGAGGTGGGATCCTACAATGAGCAGTTCTTC
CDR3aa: CASSLEVGSYNEQFF

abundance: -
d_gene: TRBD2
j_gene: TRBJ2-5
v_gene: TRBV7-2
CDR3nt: TGTGCCAGCTCTAGCGGGATAAAGGGAGAGACCCAGTACTTC
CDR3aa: CASSSGIKGETQYF

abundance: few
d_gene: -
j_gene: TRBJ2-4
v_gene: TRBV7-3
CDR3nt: TGTGCCAGCAGCTTAAAACCGTCACTAGCCAAAAACATTCAGTACTTC
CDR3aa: CASSLKPSLAKNIQYF

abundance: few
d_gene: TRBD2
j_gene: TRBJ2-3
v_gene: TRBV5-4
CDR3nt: TGTGCCAGCAGCTCCGGACTAGTTAGTACAGATACGCAGTATTTT
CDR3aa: CASSSGLVSTDTQYF

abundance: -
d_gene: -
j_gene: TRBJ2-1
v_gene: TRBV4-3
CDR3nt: TGCGCCAGCAGCCAAGAAGTAAACTACAATGAGCAGTTCTTC
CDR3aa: CASSQEVNYNEQFF

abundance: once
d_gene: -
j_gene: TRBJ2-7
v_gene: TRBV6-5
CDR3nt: TGTGCCAGCAGTTACGGGGGAAACAGGGCACATTACGAGCAGTACTTC
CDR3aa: CASSYGGNRAHYEQYF

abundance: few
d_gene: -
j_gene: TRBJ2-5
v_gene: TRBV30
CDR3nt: TGTGCCTGGAGTCCAGGAAAGCTGAAGACCCAGTACTTC
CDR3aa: CAWSPGKLKTQYF

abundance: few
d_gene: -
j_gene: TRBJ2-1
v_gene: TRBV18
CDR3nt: TGTGCCAGCTCATTAAGTATAGACAATGAGCAGTTCTTC
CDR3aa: CASSLSIDNEQFF

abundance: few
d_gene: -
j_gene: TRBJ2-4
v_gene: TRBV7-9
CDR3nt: TGTGCCAGCAGCCCCTCCCCCCATCTTACTCAGTACTTC
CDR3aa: CASSPSPHLTQYF

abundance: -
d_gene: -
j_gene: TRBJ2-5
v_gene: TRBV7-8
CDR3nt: TGTGCCAGCAGCTTAGATGATGGAGGGGAGACCCAGTACTTC
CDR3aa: CASSLDDGGETQYF

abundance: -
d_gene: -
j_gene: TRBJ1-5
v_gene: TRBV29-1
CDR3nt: TGCAGCGTTAGGCCGAGGGGGGACAATCAGCCCCAGCATTTT
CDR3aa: CSVRPRGDNQPQHF

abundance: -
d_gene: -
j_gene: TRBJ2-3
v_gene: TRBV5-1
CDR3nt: TGCGCCAGCAGCCTAATCACAGATACGCAGTATTTT
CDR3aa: CASSLITDTQYF

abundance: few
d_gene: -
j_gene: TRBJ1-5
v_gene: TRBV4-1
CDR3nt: TGCGCCAGCAGCCAAGAAAGTTACCGGTGGGAGCCCCAGCATTTT
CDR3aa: CASSQESYRWEPQHF

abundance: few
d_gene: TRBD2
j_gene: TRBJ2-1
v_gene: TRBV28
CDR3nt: TGTGCCAGCAGTAGGACTAGCGGGAGAAATGAGCAGTTCTTC
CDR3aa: CASSRTSGRNEQFF

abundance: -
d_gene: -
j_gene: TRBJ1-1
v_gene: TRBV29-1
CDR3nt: TGCAGCGTTGGAAGGACAGAAAAGAACACTGAAGCTTTCTTT
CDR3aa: CSVGRTEKNTEAFF

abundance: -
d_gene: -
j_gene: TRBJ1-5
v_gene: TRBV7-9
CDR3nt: TGTGCCAGCAGCCAATCGGACGGACATCAGCCCCAGCATTTT
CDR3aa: CASSQSDGHQPQHF

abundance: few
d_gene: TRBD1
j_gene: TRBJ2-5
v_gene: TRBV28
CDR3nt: TGTGCCAGCATTCCCTCCCTCGGACAGGGTGAAGAGACCCAGTACTTC
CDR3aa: CASIPSLGQGEETQYF

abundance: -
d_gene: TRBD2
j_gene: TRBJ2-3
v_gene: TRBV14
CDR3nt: TGTGCCAGCAGCCAATGGCGGGGGACCGGGGGCACAGATACGCAGTATTTT
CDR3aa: CASSQWRGTGGTDTQYF

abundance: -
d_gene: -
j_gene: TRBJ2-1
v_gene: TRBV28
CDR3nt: TGTGCCAGCAGCCCGAGCACAGGTTCCTACAATGAGCAGTTCTTC
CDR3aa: CASSPSTGSYNEQFF

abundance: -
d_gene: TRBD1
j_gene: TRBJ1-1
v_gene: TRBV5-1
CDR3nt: TGCGCCAGCAGCGCCCTGGGACAGTTGAACACTGAAGCTTTCTTT
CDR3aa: CASSALGQLNTEAFF

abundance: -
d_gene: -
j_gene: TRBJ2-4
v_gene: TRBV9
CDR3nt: TGTGCCAGCAGCCCAAATGAACCACTAGCCAAAAACATTCAGTACTTC
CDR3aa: CASSPNEPLAKNIQYF

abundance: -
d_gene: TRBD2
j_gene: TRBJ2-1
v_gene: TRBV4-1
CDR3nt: TGCGCCAGCAGCCATCCAGGACTAGCGGGGGGACCAAACTACAATGAGCAGTTCTTC
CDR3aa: CASSHPGLAGGPNYNEQFF

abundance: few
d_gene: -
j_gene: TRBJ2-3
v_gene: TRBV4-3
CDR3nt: TGCGCCAGCAGCCAAGAGGGGGGGCGCGCAGATACGCAGTATTTT
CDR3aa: CASSQEGGRADTQYF

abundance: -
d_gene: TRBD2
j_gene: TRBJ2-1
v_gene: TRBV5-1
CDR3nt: TGCGCCAGCAGCTTGGCCGGGACTAGCGAATACAATGAGCAGTTCTTC
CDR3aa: CASSLAGTSEYNEQFF

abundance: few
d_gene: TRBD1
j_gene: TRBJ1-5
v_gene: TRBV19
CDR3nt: TGTGCCAGTAGTCTGGACAGGGAATATTACAATCAGCCCCAGCATTTT
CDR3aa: CASSLDREYYNQPQHF

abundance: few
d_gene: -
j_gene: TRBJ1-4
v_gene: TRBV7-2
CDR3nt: TGTGCCAGCAGCTTTAGGGCAGGAGGGTCAACTAATGAAAAACTGTTTTTT
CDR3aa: CASSFRAGGSTNEKLFF

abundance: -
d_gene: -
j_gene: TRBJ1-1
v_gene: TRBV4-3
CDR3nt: TGCGCCAGCAGCCAACAGACAGGACTTGGTGAAGCTTTCTTT
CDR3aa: CASSQQTGLGEAFF

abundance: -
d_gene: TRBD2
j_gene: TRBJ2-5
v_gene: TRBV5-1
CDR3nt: TGCGCCAGCAGCCGACGGGCGGGAGGGTCAGGTCGGCAAGAGACCCAGTACTTC
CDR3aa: CASSRRAGGSGRQETQYF

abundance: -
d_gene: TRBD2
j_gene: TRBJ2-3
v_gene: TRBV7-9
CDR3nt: TGTGCCAGCAGCACACCTAGCGGGCGATCAGATACGCAGTATTTT
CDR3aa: CASSTPSGRSDTQYF

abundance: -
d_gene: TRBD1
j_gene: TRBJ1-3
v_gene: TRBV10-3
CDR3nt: TGTGCCATCATGGGGGGACAGCGAAACACCATATATTTT
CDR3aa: CAIMGGQRNTIYF

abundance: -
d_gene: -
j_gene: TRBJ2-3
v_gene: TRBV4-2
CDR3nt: TGTGCCAGCACAGATACGCAGTATTTT
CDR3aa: CASTDTQYF

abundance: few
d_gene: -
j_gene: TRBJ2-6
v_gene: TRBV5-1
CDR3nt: TGCGCCAGCAGCTTGGAGGCCGGGAGCTCTGGGGCCAACGTCCTGACTTTC
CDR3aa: CASSLEAGSSGANVLTF

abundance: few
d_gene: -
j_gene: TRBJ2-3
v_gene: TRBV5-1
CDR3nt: TGCGCCAGCAGCCGGGGACTCCCCACAGATACGCAGTATTTT
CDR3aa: CASSRGLPTDTQYF

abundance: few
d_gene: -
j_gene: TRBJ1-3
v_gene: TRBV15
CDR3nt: TGTGCCACCAGCAGAGATAGGAACACCATATATTTT
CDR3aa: CATSRDRNTIYF

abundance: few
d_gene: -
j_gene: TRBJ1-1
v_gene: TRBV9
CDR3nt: TGTGCCAGCAGCGTAGTTAGGGAGTTGGGTGAAGCTTTCTTT
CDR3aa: CASSVVRELGEAFF

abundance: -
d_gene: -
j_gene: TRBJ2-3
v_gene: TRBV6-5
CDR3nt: TGTGCCAGCAGTTATATCGAGGCAGATACGCAGTATTTT
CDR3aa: CASSYIEADTQYF

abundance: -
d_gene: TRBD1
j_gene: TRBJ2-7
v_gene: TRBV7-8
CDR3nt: TGTGCCAGCAGCTCAATGGGGGGACAGGCGTACTACGAGCAGTACTTC
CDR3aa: CASSSMGGQAYYEQYF

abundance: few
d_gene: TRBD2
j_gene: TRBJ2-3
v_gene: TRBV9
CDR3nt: TGTGCCAGCAGCCCGACTAGCGGGGGGGGCACAGATACGCAGTATTTT
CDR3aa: CASSPTSGGGTDTQYF

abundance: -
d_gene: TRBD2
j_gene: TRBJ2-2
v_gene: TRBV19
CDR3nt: TGTGCCAGTAGTATTCCAGGGAGGGCCGGGGAGCTGTTTTTT
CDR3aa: CASSIPGRAGELFF

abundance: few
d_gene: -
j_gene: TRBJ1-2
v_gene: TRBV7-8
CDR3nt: TGTGCCAGCAGACCTCGTGGGACATTCTATGGCTACACCTTC
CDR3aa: CASRPRGTFYGYTF